Listed here are 7 T cell receptor beta chains from one sample, sequenced in a study of T cells after yellow fever vaccination. TCRdb passed the 5' RACE reads through MiXCR, listing each CDR3 protein once. The sample lists 150,000 to 200,000 distinct CDR3 sequences, roughly 9.6% occurring once. This specimen was CD8+ T cells sorted from PBMCs, taken 15 days after the yellow fever booster vaccination. These receptors were taken from a man aged 18 to 30 who received the YFV17D yellow fever vaccine.

This clonotype was seen only a few times. This CDR3 is CASSFGRLQETQYF. CDR3 coding DNA: TGTGCCAGCAGTTTCGGAAGACTCCAAGAGACCCAGTACTTC. This chain links TRBV12-3 or TRBV12-4 with TRBJ2-5; D remains unclear. The CDR3 is 14 amino acids. V lost 3 bases, J lost 1 base, and 9 bases lay in between.

This clonotype was seen many times. The genes are TRBV7-6 and TRBJ2-5, with D perhaps matching TRBD2 (7 bases). V was trimmed by 2 bases and J by 5 bases, leaving 15 bases between them. The CDR3 is 15 residues long. Germline CDR1 and CDR2: SGHVS and FNYEAQ. CDR3 bases: TGTGCCAGCAGCTTATCTCCGGGGGGCAGGGAGACCCAGTACTTC. Amino acids: CASSLSPGGRETQYF.

This clonotype was seen ten or more times. A read error may produce the germline difference seen at one junction end. The chain uses TRBV5-1 and TRBJ1-1; D is unclear. The germline gives CDR1 SGHRS, CDR2 YFSETQ. The CDR3 sequence is 12 residues long. The CDR3 DNA is TGTGCCAGCAGTTTATTAGGGACTGAAGCTTTCTTT. The encoded protein is CASSLLGTEAFF.

In its sample, this clonotype was seen a few times. The chain couples TRBV6-5 to TRBJ1-6; 7 nucleotides line up with TRBD1. The CDR3 extends over 15 amino acids. Germline trimming cut 0 bases from V and 7 bases from J; bases unmatched to any gene: 3. Germline-derived CDR1 and CDR2 are MNHEY and SVGAGI. DNA for the CDR3: TGTGCCAGCAGTTACTCGAGGGGGCTAAATTCACCCCTCCACTTT. This translates into CASSYSRGLNSPLHF.

This clonotype was counted a few times. V and J are TRBV7-9 and TRBJ2-7; 7 bases agree with TRBD1. CDR3 length: 14 amino acids. V was pared by 4 bases and J by 3 bases, with 6 bases of the junction left unmatched. CDR1 is SEHNR and CDR2 is FQNEAQ in the germline V gene (reference sequence). CDR3 sequence reads: CASSSPGQRYEQYF. In DNA, the CDR3 is TGTGCCAGCAGCTCACCGGGACAGCGCTACGAGCAGTACTTC. The full variable domain, rest sourced from reference TRBV7-9 and TRBJ2-7, is DTGVSQNPRHKITKRGQNVTFRCDPISEHNRLYWYRQTLGQGPEFLTYFQNEAQLEKSRLLSDRFSAERPKGSFSTLEIQRTEQGDSAMYLCASSSPGQRYEQYFGPGTRLTVT.

This clonotype has at least ten counts. This chain connects TRBV9 to TRBJ1-1; perhaps TRBD1 as D (5 bases). The CDR3 runs 15 residues. The germline V gene has CDR1 SGDLS and CDR2 YYNGEE. Trimming removed 4 bases at V and 0 bases at J, with 13 bases between. CDR3 sequence: CASSSRDRLNTEAFF. The CDR3 coding sequence is TGTGCCAGCAGCTCCCGGGACCGGTTGAACACTGAAGCTTTCTTT.

The V gene is TRBV20-1, the J gene TRBJ2-3, with TRBD2 matching 16 bases. Germline values: CDR1 DFQATT, CDR2 SNEGSKA (reference sequence). The CDR3 loop spans 17 amino acids. The V segment lost 2 bases and the J segment 3 bases; nucleotides outside the gene matches: 5. The CDR3 loop is CSARSGTSGGGTDTQYF. The DNA of the CDR3 is TGCAGTGCTAGATCAGGGACTAGCGGGGGGGGAACAGATACGCAGTATTTT.